Listed below are T cell receptor beta chains from one sample, sequenced in a study of T cell responses to AZD1222 COVID-19 vaccine. Here immunoSEQ multiplex PCR was the method, and the copy in TCRdb shows in-frame clones only, minus some. This sample has around 200,000 clones, with 85% to 95% found just once. The material sequenced was peripheral blood, taken 28 days after the second AZD1222 dose. Source of these receptors: an adult who received the AZD1222 COVID-19 vaccine. Each CDR3 is given with its conserved first and last residue. A D gene is named only where the DNA matches it firmly. A clone size is listed for some rows: how often the clone was seen (once, few, many), or a class if it is expanded.

d_gene	j_gene	abundance	v_gene	CDR3aa	CDR3nt
TRBD1	TRBJ2-7	.	TRBV6-2/TRBV6-3	CASSYPRRTGGDSYEQYF	TGTGCCAGCAGTTACCCCCGAAGGACAGGGGGCGATTCCTACGAGCAGTACTTC
.	TRBJ2-7	.	TRBV7-8	CASSLADEQYF	TGTGCCAGCAGCTTAGCAGACGAGCAGTACTTC
TRBD2	TRBJ2-5	.	TRBV27	CASRSWLAGDETQYF	TGTGCCAGCCGATCCTGGCTAGCGGGAGACGAGACCCAGTACTTC
TRBD1	TRBJ1-5	.	TRBV6-4	CASRVPPGTATYQPQHF	TGTGCCAGCAGAGTACCCCCTGGGACAGCCACTTATCAGCCCCAGCATTTT
.	TRBJ1-2	.	TRBV9	CASSVVSNPGASGGYTF	TGTGCCAGCAGCGTCGTAAGCAATCCGGGGGCGAGTGGTGGCTACACCTTC
TRBD1	TRBJ1-5	.	TRBV10-1	CASRELDRGSGSNQPQHF	TGCGCCAGCAGAGAGCTCGACAGGGGATCGGGAAGCAATCAGCCCCAGCATTTT
TRBD1	TRBJ2-7	.	TRBV25-1	CASSAASTGPIYEQYF	TGTGCCAGCAGTGCAGCCTCGACAGGGCCGATCTACGAGCAGTACTTC
.	TRBJ2-7	.	TRBV11-2	CASSLTEIEQYF	TGTGCCAGCAGCCTGACAGAGATCGAGCAGTACTTC
.	TRBJ2-7	once	TRBV5-6	CASRAGQGDAYEQYF	TGTGCCAGCAGGGCAGGGCAGGGCGACGCTTACGAGCAGTACTTC
TRBD2	TRBJ2-1	.	TRBV15	CATSGGLAPETPYNEQFF	TGTGCCACCAGCGGGGGACTAGCGCCGGAAACCCCCTACAATGAGCAGTTCTTC
.	TRBJ1-1	.	TRBV6-5	CASSYSRQVLNTEAFF	TGTGCCAGCAGTTACTCGAGACAAGTGCTGAACACTGAAGCTTTCTTT
.	TRBJ1-3	.	TRBV13	CASSLGSGAGNTIYF	TGTGCCAGCAGCCTCGGGTCAGGCGCTGGAAACACCATATATTTT
TRBD1	TRBJ1-5	few	TRBV5-1	CASSPTTGLNQPQHF	TGCGCCAGCAGCCCAACGACAGGGCTCAATCAGCCCCAGCATTTT
TRBD1	TRBJ1-1	.	TRBV5-1	CASSLYGTGGTEAFF	TGCGCCAGCAGCTTGTACGGGACAGGGGGCACTGAAGCTTTCTTT
TRBD1	TRBJ1-4	.	TRBV28	CASSLWGTALKREKLFF	TGTGCCAGCAGTTTATGGGGGACAGCTTTAAAAAGGGAAAAACTGTTTTTT
TRBD1	TRBJ2-6	.	TRBV19	CASSARTGGAYGANVLTF	TGTGCCAGTAGTGCCAGGACAGGGGGCGCTTATGGGGCCAACGTCCTGACTTTC
.	TRBJ2-1	.	TRBV12-3/TRBV12-4	CASSPDFNEQFF	TGTGCCAGCAGCCCGGACTTCAATGAGCAGTTCTTC
.	TRBJ1-4	once	TRBV9	CASSVAAGRAANEKLFF	TGTGCCAGCAGCGTAGCGGCAGGGCGGGCAGCTAATGAAAAACTGTTTTTT
TRBD1	TRBJ1-2	.	TRBV5-1	CASSLGDRESRGYTF	TGCGCCAGCAGCTTGGGGGACAGGGAATCGCGCGGCTACACCTTC
TRBD2	TRBJ2-3	.	TRBV7-8	CASSLRGPSGADTQYF	TGTGCCAGCAGCTTAAGAGGTCCTAGCGGGGCGGATACGCAGTATTTT
.	TRBJ2-7	.	TRBV7-9	CAITPRRLVEGYEQYF	TGTGCCATTACACCCCGACGACTGGTGGAAGGCTACGAGCAGTACTTC
.	TRBJ2-5	.	TRBV7-2	CASSLARNQETQYF	TGTGCCAGCAGCTTAGCGCGGAACCAAGAGACCCAGTACTTC
.	TRBJ2-7	.	TRBV5-1	CASSLETGTLAYEQYF	TGCGCCAGCAGCTTGGAAACCGGGACACTAGCCTACGAGCAGTACTTC
.	TRBJ1-3	.	TRBV6-5	CASTPGDGNTIYF	TGTGCCAGCACTCCAGGGGACGGAAACACCATATATTTT
.	TRBJ1-2	.	TRBV18	CASSPPIRPNYGYTF	TGTGCCAGCTCACCACCGATCCGTCCTAACTATGGCTACACCTTC
.	TRBJ1-3	.	TRBV4-1	CASSHWGEGKTGNTIYF	TGCGCCAGCAGCCACTGGGGGGAGGGCAAGACTGGAAACACCATATATTTT
.	TRBJ1-3	once	TRBV6-5	CASRVTLDTIYF	TGTGCCAGCAGAGTGACTTTGGACACCATATATTTT
.	TRBJ1-5	.	TRBV6-1	CASSEGAWGNQPQHF	TGTGCCAGCAGTGAAGGGGCTTGGGGCAATCAGCCCCAGCATTTT
.	TRBJ1-2	.	TRBV28	CASRSYGYTF	TGTGCCAGCCGTTCCTATGGCTACACCTTC
.	TRBJ1-6	.	TRBV25-1	CASSAPSWGGNSPLHF	TGTGCCAGCAGTGCACCCTCCTGGGGGGGGAATTCACCCCTCCACTTT
.	TRBJ1-5	.	TRBV5-6	CASSLGGGQPQHF	TGTGCCAGCAGCTTAGGGGGGGGACAGCCCCAGCATTTT
.	TRBJ2-3	.	TRBV3-1/TRBV3-2	CASSQTFASTDTQYF	TGTGCCAGCAGCCAAACGTTTGCTAGCACAGATACGCAGTATTTT
TRBD1	TRBJ1-2	.	TRBV11-2	CASSHLRGQGVFVYGYTF	TGTGCCAGCAGCCATTTAAGAGGGCAGGGGGTCTTCGTCTATGGCTACACCTTC
.	TRBJ1-1	few	TRBV5-4	CASSPSSSGNTEAFF	TGTGCCAGCAGCCCATCCAGCTCCGGGAACACTGAAGCTTTCTTT
.	TRBJ1-2	few	TRBV6-2/TRBV6-3	CASSYSIGGYTF	TGTGCCAGCAGTTACTCGATAGGTGGCTACACCTTC
.	TRBJ2-2	.	TRBV7-2	CASSPRGGQNTGELFF	TGTGCCAGCAGCCCAAGGGGGGGGCAGAACACCGGGGAGCTGTTTTTT
TRBD1	TRBJ2-7	.	TRBV5-1	CASSLGQGAYEQYF	TGCGCCAGCAGCTTGGGACAGGGGGCCTACGAGCAGTACTTC
.	TRBJ1-2	.	TRBV11-2	CASSFTPPGTYGYTF	TGTGCCAGCAGCTTTACGCCTCCCGGGACCTATGGCTACACCTTC
.	TRBJ2-7	.	TRBV7-9	CASSSGLSYEQYF	TGTGCCAGCAGCTCCGGACTGAGCTACGAGCAGTACTTC
.	TRBJ1-1	.	TRBV28	CASSLPVGVGAFF	TGTGCCAGCAGTTTGCCCGTCGGGGTAGGAGCTTTCTTT
.	TRBJ2-7	.	TRBV6-5	CASAGASRGSYEQYF	TGTGCCAGCGCGGGGGCTAGCCGGGGGTCCTACGAGCAGTACTTC
.	TRBJ1-5	.	TRBV6-5	CASRSGGGSNQPQHF	TGTGCCAGCAGATCCGGGGGCGGAAGCAATCAGCCCCAGCATTTT
.	TRBJ2-1	.	TRBV5-4	CASSLGITVADQFF	TGTGCCAGCAGCTTGGGAATCACTGTCGCCGACCAGTTCTTC
.	TRBJ2-4	few	TRBV6-2/TRBV6-3	CASSYGGDVDIQYF	TGTGCCAGCAGTTACGGAGGGGATGTAGACATTCAGTACTTC
.	TRBJ1-3	.	TRBV3-1/TRBV3-2	CASSRGGSGNTIYF	TGTGCCAGCAGCCGCGGGGGCTCTGGAAACACCATATATTTT
.	TRBJ2-2	.	TRBV27	CASRGDRRAGELFF	TGTGCCAGCAGAGGAGATAGGAGGGCCGGGGAGCTGTTTTTT
.	TRBJ2-3	.	TRBV4-1	CASSLRGGVGTDTQYF	TGCGCCAGCAGCCTTAGAGGGGGTGTGGGCACAGATACGCAGTATTTT
TRBD1	TRBJ2-7	.	TRBV27	CASSPTGDRGHEQYF	TGTGCCAGCAGCCCGACCGGGGACAGGGGGCACGAGCAGTACTTC
.	TRBJ2-5	.	TRBV27	CASRQGRETQYF	TGTGCCAGCCGTCAGGGCCGCGAGACCCAGTACTTC
.	TRBJ2-5	.	TRBV27	CASRSEYWTQETQYF	TGTGCCAGCAGATCGGAATATTGGACACAAGAGACCCAGTACTTC
TRBD1	TRBJ1-2	.	TRBV27	CASSVGRGRDRERSGGYTF	TGTGCCAGCAGTGTCGGGAGAGGCCGGGACAGGGAAAGATCGGGTGGCTACACCTTC
.	TRBJ2-1	.	TRBV7-2	CASSTGPSHNEQFF	TGTGCCAGCAGCACCGGGCCTTCTCACAATGAGCAGTTCTTC
TRBD1	TRBJ1-4	.	TRBV28	CASSRRGQGEEKLFF	TGTGCCAGCAGCCGCCGGGGACAGGGGGAGGAAAAACTGTTTTTT
.	TRBJ2-7	.	TRBV6-5	CASSYGRGYEQYF	TGTGCCAGCAGTTACGGCAGGGGATACGAGCAGTACTTC
.	TRBJ1-5	.	TRBV4-1	CASSQGLLRGGNQPQHF	TGCGCCAGCAGCCAAGGCCTCCTGAGGGGTGGCAATCAGCCCCAGCATTTT
.	TRBJ2-7	once	TRBV21-1	CASSGTAYYEQYF	TGTGCCAGCAGCGGGACAGCGTACTACGAGCAGTACTTC
TRBD2	TRBJ2-7	.	TRBV6-1	CASSEVAGASYEQYF	TGTGCCAGCAGTGAAGTAGCGGGAGCTTCCTACGAGCAGTACTTC
.	TRBJ2-3	.	TRBV3-1/TRBV3-2	CASSLATLDWREHTDTQYF	TGTGCCAGCAGCCTTGCAACCCTGGACTGGAGGGAGCACACAGATACGCAGTATTTT
.	TRBJ2-4	.	TRBV5-4	CASSLGGRAKNIQYF	TGTGCCAGCAGCTTGGGGGGTCGGGCCAAAAACATTCAGTACTTC